Listed below are T cell receptor beta chains from one sample, sequenced in a study of chemoradiotherapy in HPV16-positive cancers. TCRdb's table, derived via immunoSEQ multiplex PCR, lists solely in-frame clones and lacks some. Of approximately 27,000 clones in the sample, more than 80% were seen once. The sequencing used blood, collected from a patient who underwent chemoradiotherapy. These receptors came from a human donor with HPV-associated anogenital cancer. The CDR3 runs from the conserved cysteine through the conserved F or W. Each record gives: clone size, D gene, V gene, J gene, CDR3 protein, CDR3 DNA. A D gene is named only where the DNA matches it firmly. Clone sizes are given selectively: once, few, many, or a class where the clone is expanded.

.	TRBD2	TRBV7-8	TRBJ2-7	CASSSLAAAPGEQYF	TGTGCCAGCAGCTCGCTAGCGGCCGCGCCCGGCGAGCAGTACTTC
.	TRBD1	TRBV5-6	TRBJ1-4	CASKRGGTGGLFGKEKLFF	TGTGCCAGCAAAAGGGGCGGGACAGGGGGGTTGTTCGGAAAAGAAAAACTGTTTTTT
.	TRBD2	TRBV9	TRBJ2-3	CASSATSGGARVGDTQYF	TGTGCCAGCAGCGCTACTAGCGGGGGGGCCAGAGTTGGAGATACGCAGTATTTT
few	.	TRBV5-1	TRBJ1-2	CASSSDGGAMGYTF	TGCGCCAGCAGCTCGGACGGGGGCGCGATGGGCTACACCTTC
.	.	TRBV6-1	TRBJ1-5	CASSPTNQPQHF	TGTGCCAGCAGCCCCACCAATCAGCCCCAGCATTTT
.	.	TRBV29-1	TRBJ2-5	CSVLAIAETQYF	TGCAGCGTGCTGGCCATTGCAGAGACCCAGTACTTC
.	.	TRBV5-4	TRBJ1-6	CASSLDGVPRRDSYNSPLHF	TGTGCCAGCAGCTTGGACGGCGTCCCCAGGCGGGATTCCTATAATTCACCCCTCCACTTT
.	TRBD2	TRBV19	TRBJ2-2	CASSILGRGTNTGELFF	TGTGCCAGTAGTATACTCGGGCGGGGGACGAACACCGGGGAGCTGTTTTTT
once	.	TRBV15	TRBJ1-5	CATSRHQGQNSNQPQHF	TGTGCCACCAGCAGACATCAAGGACAGAATAGCAATCAGCCCCAGCATTTT
.	TRBD2	TRBV2	TRBJ2-5	CASRGGRSVQETQYF	TGTGCCAGCCGGGGGGGCCGGTCGGTCCAAGAGACCCAGTACTTC
.	.	TRBV27	TRBJ1-6	CASSSGGNSPLHF	TGTGCCAGCAGTTCCGGGGGAAATTCACCCCTCCACTTT
.	.	TRBV4-2	TRBJ1-5	CASSQTRDQPQHF	TGTGCCAGCAGCCAAACCCGGGATCAGCCCCAGCATTTT
.	.	TRBV30	TRBJ1-2	CAWSTGSYGYTF	TGTGCCTGGAGTACAGGGTCTTATGGCTACACCTTC
once	.	TRBV11-2	TRBJ1-1	CASSLSDRMNTEAFF	TGTGCCAGCAGCTTATCAGACCGAATGAACACTGAAGCTTTCTTT
.	.	TRBV21-1	TRBJ1-4	CASSKGGGDGEKLFF	TGTGCCAGCAGCAAAGGGGGAGGGGATGGAGAAAAACTGTTTTTT
.	TRBD1	TRBV2	TRBJ1-1	CASRDRTGGATEAFF	TGTGCCAGCAGGGACCGTACAGGGGGCGCCACTGAAGCTTTCTTT
.	.	TRBV13	TRBJ1-1	CASSLVHRTEAFF	TGTGCCAGCAGCTTAGTACACCGCACTGAAGCTTTCTTT
.	TRBD1	TRBV5-1	TRBJ1-4	CASRQGATNEKLFF	TGCGCCAGCAGGCAGGGGGCAACTAATGAAAAACTGTTTTTT
.	.	TRBV6-6	TRBJ2-1	CASSLREGLEQFF	TGTGCCAGCAGTCTCCGTGAGGGCCTGGAGCAGTTCTTC
.	.	TRBV2	TRBJ2-6	CAREIGSRRANVLTF	TGTGCCAGAGAAATAGGGAGTCGGAGGGCCAACGTCCTGACTTTC
.	.	TRBV19	TRBJ1-1	CASSRGAHTEAFF	TGTGCCAGTAGTAGGGGGGCCCACACTGAAGCTTTCTTT
.	TRBD2	TRBV2	TRBJ2-3	CASSVAGRATDTQYF	TGTGCCAGCAGTGTAGCGGGAAGAGCCACAGATACGCAGTATTTT
.	.	TRBV9	TRBJ1-2	CASSVPGAGGYTF	TGTGCCAGCAGCGTTCCAGGGGCGGGTGGCTACACCTTC
.	.	TRBV6-1	TRBJ2-2	CASSEGRGANTGELFF	TGTGCCAGCAGTGAGGGGAGGGGGGCTAACACCGGGGAGCTGTTTTTT
few	.	TRBV7-2	TRBJ1-2	CASSLYYGYTF	TGTGCCAGCAGCTTATACTATGGCTACACCTTC
.	.	TRBV5-1	TRBJ2-5	CASSLSVGETQYF	TGCGCCAGCAGCTTGTCGGTGGGGGAGACCCAGTACTTC
.	.	TRBV11-2	TRBJ2-3	CASSRNRDSYSDTQYF	TGTGCCAGCAGCAGAAACCGGGACTCTTATTCAGATACGCAGTATTTT
.	.	TRBV6-5	TRBJ2-1	CASSYSIQGPYNEQFF	TGTGCCAGCAGTTACTCGATACAGGGCCCCTACAATGAGCAGTTCTTC
.	.	TRBV6-5	TRBJ2-7	CASSYSRSAYEQYF	TGTGCCAGCAGTTATAGTCGCAGTGCCTACGAGCAGTACTTC
few	TRBD1	TRBV25-1	TRBJ1-1	CASSLGQYTEAFF	TGTGCCAGCAGCCTGGGACAGTACACTGAAGCTTTCTTT
.	.	TRBV5-1	TRBJ1-2	CASKDGHYGYTF	TGCGCCAGCAAGGACGGCCACTATGGCTACACCTTC
.	TRBD1	TRBV5-5	TRBJ1-2	CASSPAQGASQQRYTF	TGTGCCAGCAGCCCGGCGCAGGGGGCATCGCAGCAGCGCTACACCTTC
.	TRBD1	TRBV5-4	TRBJ1-2	CASSSDRGDGYTF	TGTGCCAGCAGCTCCGACAGGGGGGATGGCTACACCTTC
.	.	TRBV7-3	TRBJ2-1	CASSLGPSPGGGEQFF	TGTGCCAGCAGCTTAGGTCCTAGCCCCGGAGGGGGGGAGCAGTTCTTC
.	.	TRBV19	TRBJ2-1	CASSIGREAEQFF	TGTGCCAGTAGTATAGGAAGGGAGGCTGAGCAGTTCTTC